This T cell receptor beta chain is from a study of T cell responses to AZD1222 COVID-19 vaccine. Here immunoSEQ multiplex PCR was the method, and the copy in TCRdb shows in-frame clones only, minus some. The profile covers about 170,000 clones, with around 87% appearing a single time and about 6.9% taken by the ten largest. Points on this clone: Its specificity is unknown.

Regarding the study as a whole: Most donors were white British, females outnumbered males, and clonal diversity was possibly underestimated. Compared with day 0, the breadth and depth of the Spike-specific TCR repertoire rose significantly after two doses of AZD1222. Reports indicate that nearly half of spike-specific TCRs are directed at unmutated variant regions.

Specimen: peripheral blood, collected on day 0 of AZD1222 vaccination. The receptor was derived from an adult in good health.

CDR3: CASSERQGVGQPQHF. The CDR3 nucleotides are TGTGCCAGCAGTGAACGACAGGGGGTAGGTCAGCCCCAGCATTTT. The chain links TRBV6-1 to TRBJ1-5; 9 bases match TRBD1. Germline V gives CDR1 MNHNS, CDR2 SASEGT. The CDR3 contains 15 residues. Trimming removed 2 bases from V and 6 bases from J; junction bases left unmatched: 5.